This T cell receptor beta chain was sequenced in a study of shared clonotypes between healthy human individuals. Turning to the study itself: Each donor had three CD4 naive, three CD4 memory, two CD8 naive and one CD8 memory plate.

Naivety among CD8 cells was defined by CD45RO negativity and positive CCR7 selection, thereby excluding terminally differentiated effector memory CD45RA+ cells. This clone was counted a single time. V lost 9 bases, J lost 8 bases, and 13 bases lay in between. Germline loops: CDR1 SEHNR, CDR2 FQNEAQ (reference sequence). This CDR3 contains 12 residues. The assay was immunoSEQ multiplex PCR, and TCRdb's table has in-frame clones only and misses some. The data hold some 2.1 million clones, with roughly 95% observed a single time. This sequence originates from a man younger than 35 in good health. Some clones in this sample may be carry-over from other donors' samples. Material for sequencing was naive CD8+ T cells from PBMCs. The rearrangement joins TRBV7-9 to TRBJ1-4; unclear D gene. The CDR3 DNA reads TGTGCCAGTCCGGGCGAAGGGGAAAAACTGTTTTTT. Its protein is CASPGEGEKLFF.